This T cell receptor (beta chain) derives from a study of T cell responses to AZD1222 COVID-19 vaccine. The study's findings and limits: At baseline, just 5 or 6 AZD1222 recipients tested seropositive.

Assay: immunoSEQ multiplex PCR; the TCRdb copy retains only in-frame clones and omits some. This sample has roughly 86,000 clones, with about 85% found just once. Notes on this clone: Its matching antigen is unknown.

CDR1 and CDR2 (germline): SGHVS, FQNEAQ. The length of the CDR3 is 13 residues. V lost 2 bases and J lost 8, with 12 bases in between. The V call is TRBV7-8, the J call TRBJ1-2; D not certain. This clonotype originated in an adult who received the AZD1222 COVID-19 vaccine. This sample comprised peripheral blood, obtained 28 days after the second AZD1222 dose. The CDR3 is CASSLLTVLGYTF. CDR3 bases: TGTGCCAGCAGCTTATTGACGGTATTGGGCTACACCTTC.